These T cell receptor beta chains were read from a single sample in a study of shared T cell receptors in the human thymus. The protocol was immunoSEQ multiplex PCR, while the TCRdb copy is restricted to in-frame clones and leaves out a portion. Altogether about 660,000 clones are present, 80% to 90% being singletons, with the ten largest covering about 0.0094%. Separately, the same data were catalogued under a study of human thymus T cells.

The sequencing sample was made of thymocytes. These receptors were collected from a boy in the first two years of life with a congenital heart defect. The CDR3 runs from the conserved cysteine through the conserved F or W. The D gene is left open where the match is weak. Some rows have no size entry. The others give once, few or many, or a class for an expanded clone.

D	V	J	size	DNA	CDR3
TRBD2	TRBV11-2	TRBJ2-7	-	TGTGCCAGCAGCCGACTAGCGGGAGTGTGGGGGGAGCAGTACTTC	CASSRLAGVWGEQYF
-	TRBV4-1	TRBJ2-3	once	TGCGCCAGCAGCCCAATGAGCACAGATACGCAGTATTTT	CASSPMSTDTQYF
-	TRBV15	TRBJ2-3	-	TGTGCCACCAGCAGACCCCCGGAGGAGCAATACACAGATACGCAGTATTTT	CATSRPPEEQYTDTQYF
TRBD1	TRBV27	TRBJ2-3	-	TGTGCCAGCAGGCCACAGGGGTCAGATACGCAGTATTTT	CASRPQGSDTQYF
TRBD1	TRBV5-1	TRBJ2-2	-	TGCGCCAGCAGCTCCCCTCCGGGACAGGGGGCGATCGGGGAGCTGTTTTTT	CASSSPPGQGAIGELFF
-	TRBV6-1	TRBJ2-7	-	TGTGCCAGCAGTCAGTGTGGCAGGTTCCCCTACGAGCAGTACTTC	CASSQCGRFPYEQYF
-	TRBV14	TRBJ2-7	-	TGTGCCAGCAGCCAAGATCGTACAGACAACGCCTACGAGCAGTACTTC	CASSQDRTDNAYEQYF
TRBD1	TRBV28	TRBJ1-4	-	TGTGCCAGCACTCAAACGGGACAGGAAAATGAAAAACTGTTTTTT	CASTQTGQENEKLFF
TRBD1	TRBV5-1	TRBJ1-1	-	TGCGCCAGCCGGAAAACAGGGGTCACTGAAGCTTTCTTT	CASRKTGVTEAFF
TRBD1	TRBV15	TRBJ2-5	-	TGTGCCACCAGCAGATCTGTGAAGGGGACAGGGGGAAAGACCCAGTACTTC	CATSRSVKGTGGKTQYF
TRBD1	TRBV2	TRBJ2-1	-	TGTGCCAGCAGGATAGAGGACAGGGGACAGTTCTTC	CASRIEDRGQFF
TRBD1	TRBV4-1	TRBJ1-1	-	TGCGCCAGCAGCCAAATGACAGGGAAGAACACTGAAGCTTTCTTT	CASSQMTGKNTEAFF
-	TRBV28	TRBJ1-5	-	TGTGCCAGCACTCCCGCGTGGGGGGAATTTCAGCCCCAGCATTTT	CASTPAWGEFQPQHF
TRBD2	TRBV6-5	TRBJ2-7	-	TGTGCCAGCAGTCCTAGCGGGACGAGCTCCTACGAGCAGTACTTC	CASSPSGTSSYEQYF
-	TRBV28	TRBJ1-5	-	TGTGCCAGCAGTCTTTTCAGGCCGCGCTATCAGCCCCAGCATTTT	CASSLFRPRYQPQHF
-	TRBV20-1	TRBJ2-1	-	TGCAGTGGCAGGATCAACAATGAGCAGTTCTTC	CSGRINNEQFF
TRBD2	TRBV11-2	TRBJ2-3	-	TGTGCCAGCAGCTTAGTTCGTTTCGGACTAGCCAGCACAGATACGCAGTATTTT	CASSLVRFGLASTDTQYF